Ten or more counts support the clone carrying this TCR beta chain. V lost 2 bases and J 2 bases, leaving 10 bases between the germline ends. CDR1 and CDR2 from the germline V gene are SGHAT and FQNNGV. There are 15 residues in the CDR3. TCRbeta library construction was performed incorporating unique molecular identifiers. TCRdb reprocessed the PCR reads via MiXCR and lists one record per CDR3 protein. The sample lists 170,000 or so distinct CDR3 sequences; around 6.8% were seen once. The data stem from a study of T-cell reconstitution after alpha-beta-depleted transplantation in children. The chain employs TRBV11-2 and TRBJ2-1; possibly TRBD1 or TRBD2 for D (6 bases each). The sequenced sample was PBMCs from the stem cell graft donor, obtained from the stem cell graft. The receptor's source is a human donor who donated a stem cell graft to a child with Wiskott-Aldrich syndrome. For the CDR3, the DNA is TGTGCCAGCAGCTTAACCGGGGGCACCTACAATGAGCAGTTCTTC. It translates to CASSLTGGTYNEQFF.